This T cell receptor beta chain was captured in a study of OX40 agonist ivuxolimab in advanced cancers. Notes on the study in general: Among T cells, CD8+ cells averaged more expanded clones than CD4+ cells.

A word on this clone: The antigen remains undetermined.

Profiling relied on immunoSEQ multiplex PCR, and the TCRdb table lists in-frame clones only, not all of them. The sample has some 69,000 clones; approximately 90% are singletons. The clonotype comes from an adult with an advanced solid tumor such as melanoma, head and neck, liver or kidney cancer. Sequencing was performed on CD4+ or CD8+ T cells sorted from blood, taken in a trial of the OX40 agonist ivuxolimab.

CDR3: CASSLAANYGYTF. The DNA of the CDR3 is TGTGCCAGCTCTTTGGCCGCTAACTATGGCTACACCTTC. The rearrangement links TRBV2 to TRBJ1-2; D call uncertain. There are 13 residues in the CDR3. Germline V gene lookup returns CDR1 SNHLY and CDR2 FYNNEI. V lost 8 bases, J lost 0 bases, and 10 bases lay in between.